One and the same sample provided the 7 T cell receptor beta chains below, sequenced in a study of T-cell reconstitution after alpha-beta-depleted transplantation in children. General observations from the study: Where alpha-beta T cells came from about two months after transplant was reportedly several hundred expanded graft clones.

Unique molecular identifiers were used to barcode this TCRbeta library. TCRdb recomputed calls from the PCR reads with MiXCR, one row per CDR3 protein. This sample has 25,000 to 35,000 distinct CDR3 sequences, with around 7% found just once. Their antigen targets remain unknown. The sequences come from peripheral blood, collected 60 days after TCRalphabeta/CD19-depleted stem cell transplant. All receptors derive from a child under two years old who had a stem cell transplant for acute myeloid leukemia, so the T cells may come from the graft donor.

This clonotype has at least ten counts. The chain carries TRBV7-2 and TRBJ2-5, with 7 bases aligning to TRBD2. With 1 base clipped from V and 5 bases from J, the junction kept 10 bases outside the gene matches. Germline V gene data show CDR1 as SGHTA and CDR2 as FQGNSA. This CDR3 is 16 amino acids long. In DNA, the CDR3 is TGTGCCAGCAGCTTAGGAGGCGTTTTGGGGGGGGAGACCCAGTACTTC. Translated: CASSLGGVLGGETQYF.

This clonotype was found many times. The genes are TRBV7-9 and TRBJ2-1; 13 bases match TRBD2. CDR1 is SEHNR and CDR2 is FQNEAQ in the germline V gene (reference sequence). The CDR3 is made up of 16 amino acids. J gave up 7 bases and V 3 bases, and 6 bases lay outside the gene matches. The CDR3 region is CASSFTSGRARNEQFF. The DNA of the CDR3 is TGTGCCAGCAGCTTTACTAGCGGGAGGGCCCGGAATGAGCAGTTCTTC. Variable domain in full (rest from reference TRBV7-9 and TRBJ2-1): DTGVSQNPRHKITKRGQNVTFRCDPISEHNRLYWYRQTLGQGPEFLTYFQNEAQLEKSRLLSDRFSAERPKGSFSTLEIQRTEQGDSAMYLCASSFTSGRARNEQFFGPGTRLTVL.

At least ten counts were recorded for this clonotype. The chain combines TRBV10-3 with TRBJ1-3; D gene uncertain. The V end was cut by 8 bases, the J end by 0 bases, with 11 bases between. This CDR3 region has 14 residues. The germline V gene has CDR1 ENHRY and CDR2 SYGVKD. This CDR3 is CAIGWSFSGNTIYF. CDR3 DNA sequence: TGTGCCATCGGGTGGAGCTTCTCTGGAAACACCATATATTTT.

The table lists this clonotype with many counts. The chain links TRBV10-2 to TRBJ2-7, with TRBD2 matching over 8 bases. Trimming cost V 6 bases and J 4 bases; bases outside gene matches: 14. The CDR3 sequence is 16 residues long. The germline V gene encodes CDR1 WSHSY and CDR2 SAAADI. The DNA for the CDR3 is TGCGCCAGCAGGGCTAGGATAGCGGGAAGCTGGTACGAGCAGTACTTC. The encoded protein is CASRARIAGSWYEQYF.

At least ten counts were recorded for this clonotype. The genes are TRBV20-1 and TRBJ1-1; 7 nucleotides agree with TRBD1. The germline V gene has CDR1 DFQATT and CDR2 SNEGSKA (reference sequence). CDR3 size: 13 residues. Germline trimming cut 5 bases from V and 0 bases from J; bases unmatched to any gene: 3. CDR3: CSAPDRLNTEAFF. For the CDR3, the DNA is TGCAGTGCTCCGGACAGGTTGAACACTGAAGCTTTCTTT.

V gene TRBV9 combines with J gene TRBJ2-1; D gene ambiguous. Looked up from germline, CDR1 is SGDLS and CDR2 is YYNGEE. The V end was cut by 3 bases, the J end by 0 bases, with 10 bases between. The CDR3 covers 15 residues. CDR3 coding DNA: TGTGCCAGCAGCGAAACGGCCAGCTCCTACAATGAGCAGTTCTTC. It yields the protein CASSETASSYNEQFF.

About this clonotype itself: A read error may produce the germline difference seen at one junction end. The chain carries TRBV4-3 and TRBJ2-1, with D uncertain. In germline, CDR1 is LGHNA, CDR2 YSLEER. The CDR3 length is 11 residues. CDR3: CASGSYWDEQF. Written as DNA, the CDR3 is TGCGCCAGCGGATCCTACTGGGATGAGCAATTC.